These 21 T cell receptor beta chains share one sample of origin, sequenced in a study of blood T cell repertoires in COVID-19. The data were produced by immunoSEQ multiplex PCR, yet TCRdb's version contains in-frame clones alone and is incomplete. The sample includes about 290,000 clones, approximately 89% of them seen just once. Sequenced: peripheral blood. The receptors come from a woman aged 30 to 39 with COVID-19, enrolled during active disease.

V is TRBV7-7 and J is TRBJ2-1; 9 bases map to TRBD1. The germline V gene has CDR1 SSHAT and CDR2 FNYEAQ (reference sequence). Trimming removed 4 bases from V and 8 bases from J; junction bases left unmatched: 9. The CDR3 has 15 residues. Written as DNA, the CDR3 is TGTGCCAGCAGCTCCGGGACAGGGCGGTCGGATGAGCAGTTCTTC. It yields the protein CASSSGTGRSDEQFF.

The V and J genes are TRBV7-9 and TRBJ2-3; TRBD2 aligns across 11 bases. This CDR3 spans 15 amino acids. The germline gives CDR1 SEHNR, CDR2 FQNEAQ (reference sequence). V lost 1 base to trimming and J lost 3 bases; unmatched junction nucleotides: 0. The CDR3 loop is CASSLGLAGTDTQYF. The CDR3 nucleotides are TGTGCCAGCAGCTTAGGACTAGCGGGAACAGATACGCAGTATTTT.

The genes are TRBV3-1 (or the pseudogene TRBV3-2) and TRBJ2-2; weak D call: TRBD2 (7 bases). Deletions cut 2 bases from V and 5 bases from J, with 18 bases between. In germline, CDR1 is LGHDT, CDR2 YNNKEL (reference sequence). The length of the CDR3 is 17 residues. Here the CDR3 DNA reads TGTGCCAGCAGCCAAAGCAACGACGGGGGGCTTACCGGGGAGCTGTTTTTT. It specifies CASSQSNDGGLTGELFF.

The rearrangement links TRBV6-1 to TRBJ2-1, with a possible D match to TRBD1 (5 bases). This CDR3 has 13 residues. The germline gives CDR1 MNHNS, CDR2 SASEGT. Trimming left V 1 base short and J 10 bases short, with 11 bases between. The CDR3 sequence: CASSEGRGREQFF. The CDR3 DNA reads TGTGCCAGCAGTGAAGGTAGGGGTAGGGAGCAGTTCTTC.

The CDR3 here is CASSQQGASNTGELFF. CDR3 DNA sequence: TGCGCCAGCAGCCAACAGGGGGCCTCGAACACCGGGGAGCTGTTTTTT. The gene calls are TRBV4-1 and TRBJ2-2; 8 positions agree with TRBD1. The CDR3 covers 16 residues. The germline gives CDR1 MGHRA, CDR2 YSYEKL. The V gene end was trimmed by 2 bases and the J gene end by 0 bases; junction bases not matched to a gene: 2.

The chain uses TRBV5-3 and TRBJ1-4; D gene unclear. TRBV5-3 is marked as an open reading frame, function uncertain. V lost 4 bases, J lost 6 bases, and 10 bases lay in between. This CDR3 contains 13 residues. The CDR3 DNA follows: TGTGCCAGAAGCCCGCTTCGGGATGAAAAACTGTTTTTT. This codes for CARSPLRDEKLFF.

This clone was observed a handful of times. The chain carries TRBV4-2 and TRBJ2-7, with 9 bases identical to TRBD2. Germline V gives CDR1 LGHNA, CDR2 YNFKEQ. V shed 0 bases and J 3 bases; nucleotides not matched to a gene: 9. The CDR3 has 17 amino acids. CDR3 coding DNA: TGTGCCAGCAGCCAAGATTGGACTAGCGCCGGCCTCTACGAGCAGTACTTC. Encoded protein: CASSQDWTSAGLYEQYF.

This rearrangement joins TRBV20-1 to TRBJ1-1; 8 bases agree with TRBD1. Germline V lookup: CDR1 DFQATT, CDR2 SNEGSKA (reference sequence). V was pared by 6 bases and J by 4 bases, with 1 base of the junction left unmatched. The CDR3 is 11 residues long. Written as DNA, the CDR3 is TGCAGTGCCCAGGGGGCCACTGAAGCTTTCTTT. It is translated as CSAQGATEAFF.

The CDR3 reads CASSLAGAYTEAFF. CDR3 sequence (DNA): TGTGCCAGCAGCTTAGCTGGGGCTTACACTGAAGCTTTCTTT. The chain uses TRBV11-3 and TRBJ1-1; possible D gene TRBD1, 5 bases. V lost 1 base and J 3 bases, leaving 9 bases between the germline ends. This CDR3 contains 14 residues. Per the germline V gene, CDR1 is SGHNT and CDR2 is YENEEA.

V and J are TRBV15 and TRBJ2-7; D might be TRBD2 (6 bases). This CDR3 has 15 amino acids. V shed 8 bases and J shed 4 bases, with 21 bases lying between them. Germline-derived CDR1 and CDR2 are LNHNV and YYDKDF (reference sequence). Here the CDR3 DNA reads TGTGCCACCGTGGGGACTGATCGTTACGGGTACGAGCAGTACTTC. Translated: CATVGTDRYGYEQYF.

The rearrangement joins TRBV5-1 to TRBJ2-5; D is undetermined. This CDR3 spans 13 amino acids. From germline, CDR1 is SGHRS and CDR2 YFSETQ. Trimming took off 2 bases at V and 1 base at J, with 6 bases between the two ends. CDR3 sequence (DNA): TGCGCCAGCAGCTTCCGGGTCCAAGAGACCCAGTACTTC. Translating gives CASSFRVQETQYF.

This chain uses TRBV7-9 with TRBJ1-4; D is ambiguous. Germline CDR1 and CDR2: SEHNR and FQNEAQ (reference sequence). This CDR3 is 13 amino acids long. V was clipped by 5 bases and J by 4 bases, with 8 bases between them. CDR3 sequence (DNA): TGTGCCAGCAGCATCGGGAGTAATGAAAAACTGTTTTTT. It yields the protein CASSIGSNEKLFF. Full variable domain (rest looked up from reference TRBV7-9 and TRBJ1-4): DTGVSQNPRHKITKRGQNVTFRCDPISEHNRLYWYRQTLGQGPEFLTYFQNEAQLEKSRLLSDRFSAERPKGSFSTLEIQRTEQGDSAMYLCASSIGSNEKLFFGSGTQLSVL.

V gene TRBV5-1 combines with J gene TRBJ1-2, with 9 bases that match TRBD1. Germline trimming cut 3 bases from V and 8 bases from J; bases unmatched to any gene: 8. Germline values: CDR1 SGHRS, CDR2 YFSETQ. The CDR3 is 14 amino acids. The CDR3 DNA is TGCGCCAGCAGCTCCCTACAGGGGGCGTCCGGCTACACCTTC. Amino acids: CASSSLQGASGYTF.

The rearrangement links TRBV5-1 to TRBJ1-1, with 7 bases lining up with TRBD1. The CDR3 runs 15 residues. Per the germline V gene, CDR1 is SGHRS and CDR2 is YFSETQ. Trimming removed 2 bases from V and 3 bases from J; junction bases left unmatched: 7. Here the CDR3 reads CASSLRQGWDTEAFF. In DNA form, the CDR3 reads TGCGCCAGCAGCTTACGACAGGGTTGGGACACTGAAGCTTTCTTT.

The J gene is TRBJ1-1, the V gene TRBV19; 9 bases line up with TRBD1. The CDR3 consists of 15 residues. Germline lookup yields CDR1 LNHDA and CDR2 SQIVND (reference sequence). Germline trimming cut 3 bases from V and 10 bases from J; bases unmatched to any gene: 12. The CDR3 loop reads CASSINIGQGTRAFF. The CDR3 DNA reads as TGTGCCAGTAGTATTAACATCGGACAGGGGACCCGAGCTTTCTTT.

This clone was detected only once. This chain links TRBV28 with TRBJ1-2; 9 bases match TRBD1. The V segment lost 5 bases and the J segment 2 bases; nucleotides outside the gene matches: 15. The CDR3 spans 18 residues. Germline CDR1 and CDR2: MDHEN and SYDVKM. CDR3 in amino acids: CASSRTGTGYGLNYGYTF. The CDR3 nucleotides are TGTGCCAGCAGTCGAACCGGGACAGGGTACGGTTTGAACTATGGCTACACCTTC.

The rearrangement joins TRBV3-1 (or the pseudogene TRBV3-2) to TRBJ2-2, with D maybe TRBD2 (6 bases). Germline assignment: CDR1 LGHDT and CDR2 YNNKEL (reference sequence). V was pared by 2 bases and J by 4 bases, with 8 bases between. CDR3 size: 14 residues. The DNA of the CDR3 is TGTGCCAGCAGCCAACAGGGAGGCACCGGGGAGCTGTTTTTT. Translated, it gives CASSQQGGTGELFF.

The sample holds one count of this clone. The V call is TRBV7-2, the J call TRBJ2-7; 9 nucleotides match TRBD1. Germline CDR1 and CDR2: SGHTA and FQGNSA. With V trimmed by 2 bases and J by 3 bases, 5 bases remained unmatched. This CDR3 is 15 amino acids long. CDR3 bases: TGTGCCAGCAGCTTACACAGGGGGCCCCTCTACGAGCAGTACTTC. Encoded protein: CASSLHRGPLYEQYF.

The V and J genes are TRBV30 and TRBJ2-7; 7 bases are a match to TRBD2. V gave up 4 bases and J gave up 4 bases; unmatched junction bases: 16. Germline CDR1 and CDR2: GTSNPN and SVGIG (reference sequence). CDR3 length: 16 residues. The CDR3 sequence: CAWTPQEEREPYEQYF. The CDR3 nucleotides are TGTGCCTGGACTCCACAGGAGGAGCGGGAACCATACGAGCAGTACTTC.

V is TRBV5-1 and J is TRBJ2-1, with D possibly matching TRBD1 (5 bases). Germline assignment: CDR1 SGHRS and CDR2 YFSETQ. This CDR3 contains 15 residues. Trimming cost V 7 bases and J 5 bases, with 19 bases left between them. CDR3 sequence (DNA): TGCGCCAGCTTCCCCGTGGCAGGGTCGGACAATGAGCAGTTCTTC. It specifies CASFPVAGSDNEQFF. The complete variable domain, with remaining parts taken from reference TRBV5-1 and TRBJ2-1, reads KAGVTQTPRYLIKTRGQQVTLSCSPISGHRSVSWYQQTPGQGLQFLFEYFSETQRNKGNFPGRFSGRQFSNSRSEMNVSTLELGDSALYLCASFPVAGSDNEQFFGPGTRLTVL.

The chain uses TRBV11-2 and TRBJ1-5; TRBD1 aligns across 9 bases. Trimming removed 4 bases from V and 7 bases from J; junction bases left unmatched: 2. This CDR3 has 13 amino acids. Germline CDR1 is SGHAT and CDR2 is FQNNGV. The CDR3 region has the DNA TGTGCCAGCAGCTCGGACAGGGGACAGCCCCAGCATTTT. Its protein is CASSSDRGQPQHF.